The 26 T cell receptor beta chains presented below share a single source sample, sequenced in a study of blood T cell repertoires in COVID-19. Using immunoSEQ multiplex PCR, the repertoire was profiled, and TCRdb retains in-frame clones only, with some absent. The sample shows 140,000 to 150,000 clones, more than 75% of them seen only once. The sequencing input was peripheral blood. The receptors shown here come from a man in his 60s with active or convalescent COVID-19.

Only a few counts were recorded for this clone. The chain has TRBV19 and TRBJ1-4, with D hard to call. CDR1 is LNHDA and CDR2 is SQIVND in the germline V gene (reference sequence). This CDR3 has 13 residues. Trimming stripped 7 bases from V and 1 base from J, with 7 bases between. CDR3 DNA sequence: TGTGCCAGTAAATCTAAAACTAATGAAAAACTGTTTTTT. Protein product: CASKSKTNEKLFF.

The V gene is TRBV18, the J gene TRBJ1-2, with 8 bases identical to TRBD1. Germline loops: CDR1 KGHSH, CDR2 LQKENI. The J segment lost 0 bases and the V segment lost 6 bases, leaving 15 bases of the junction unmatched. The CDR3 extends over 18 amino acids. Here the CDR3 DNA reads TGTGCCAGCTCCCCTAACCAAGACAGGGGACCACCTAACTATGGCTACACCTTC. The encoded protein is CASSPNQDRGPPNYGYTF.

For the CDR3, the DNA is TGCGCCAGCAGCGAGGGACAGGGAAGCACAGATACGCAGTATTTT. Its translation is CASSEGQGSTDTQYF. The chain uses TRBV5-1 and TRBJ2-3, with 9 bases fitting TRBD1. The junction had 3 bases not matched to a gene; V was cut back by 4 bases and J by 0 bases. Looked up from germline, CDR1 is SGHRS and CDR2 is YFSETQ. The CDR3 is 15 residues long.

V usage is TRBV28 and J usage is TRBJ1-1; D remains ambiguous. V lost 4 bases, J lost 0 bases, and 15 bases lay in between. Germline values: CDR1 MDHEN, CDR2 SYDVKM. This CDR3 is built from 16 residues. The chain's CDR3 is CASSSPTSSLNTEAFF. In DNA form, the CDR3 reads TGTGCCAGCAGTTCACCGACAAGCTCCTTGAACACTGAAGCTTTCTTT.

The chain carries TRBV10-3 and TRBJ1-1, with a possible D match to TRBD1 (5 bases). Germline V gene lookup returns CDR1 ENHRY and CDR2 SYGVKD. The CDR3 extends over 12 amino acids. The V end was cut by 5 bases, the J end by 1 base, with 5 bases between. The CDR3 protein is CAISRGNTEAFF. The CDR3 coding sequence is TGTGCCATCAGTAGGGGGAACACTGAAGCTTTCTTT.

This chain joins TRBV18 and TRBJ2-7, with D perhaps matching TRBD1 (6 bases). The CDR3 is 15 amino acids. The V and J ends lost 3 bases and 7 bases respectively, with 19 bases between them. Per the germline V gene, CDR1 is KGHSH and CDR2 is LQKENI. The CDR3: CASSPFNTGPGEQYF. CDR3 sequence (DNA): TGTGCCAGCTCACCTTTTAATACAGGGCCTGGAGAGCAGTACTTC.

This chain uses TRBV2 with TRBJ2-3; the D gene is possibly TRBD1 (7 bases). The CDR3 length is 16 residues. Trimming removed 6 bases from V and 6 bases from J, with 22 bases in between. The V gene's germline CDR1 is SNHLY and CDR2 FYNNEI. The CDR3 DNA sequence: TGTGCCAGCAGCCCCCGGGGGCAGGGGGATTCGGATACGCAGTATTTT. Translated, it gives CASSPRGQGDSDTQYF.

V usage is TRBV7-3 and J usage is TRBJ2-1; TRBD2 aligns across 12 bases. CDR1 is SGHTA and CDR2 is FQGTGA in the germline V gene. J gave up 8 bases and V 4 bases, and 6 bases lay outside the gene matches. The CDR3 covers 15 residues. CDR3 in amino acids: CASSSRTSGIDEQFF. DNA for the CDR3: TGTGCCAGCAGCTCCCGGACTAGCGGGATTGATGAGCAGTTCTTC. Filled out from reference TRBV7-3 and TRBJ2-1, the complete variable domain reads GAGVSQTPSNKVTEKGKYVELRCDPISGHTALYWYRQSLGQGPEFLIYFQGTGAADDSGLPNDRFFAVRPEGSVSTLKIQRTERGDSAVYLCASSSRTSGIDEQFFGPGTRLTVL.

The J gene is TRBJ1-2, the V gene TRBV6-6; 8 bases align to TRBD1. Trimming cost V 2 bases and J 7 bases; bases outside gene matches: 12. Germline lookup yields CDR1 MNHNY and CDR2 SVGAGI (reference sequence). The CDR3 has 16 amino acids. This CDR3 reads CASSYPVDRDIGGYTF. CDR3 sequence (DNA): TGTGCCAGCAGTTACCCCGTGGACAGGGATATAGGTGGCTACACCTTC.

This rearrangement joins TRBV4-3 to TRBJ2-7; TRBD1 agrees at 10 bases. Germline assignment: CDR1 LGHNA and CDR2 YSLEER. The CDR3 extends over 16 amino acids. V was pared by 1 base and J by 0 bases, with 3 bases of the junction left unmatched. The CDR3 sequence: CASSQARTGGSYEQYF. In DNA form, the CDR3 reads TGCGCCAGCAGCCAAGCCCGGACAGGGGGCTCCTACGAGCAGTACTTC.

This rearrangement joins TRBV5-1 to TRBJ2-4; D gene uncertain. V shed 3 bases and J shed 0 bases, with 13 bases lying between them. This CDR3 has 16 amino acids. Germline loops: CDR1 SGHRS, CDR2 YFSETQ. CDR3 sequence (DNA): TGCGCCAGCAGCTCCGCTCGGAGCGAAGCCAAAAACATTCAGTACTTC. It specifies CASSSARSEAKNIQYF. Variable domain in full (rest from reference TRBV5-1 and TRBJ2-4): KAGVTQTPRYLIKTRGQQVTLSCSPISGHRSVSWYQQTPGQGLQFLFEYFSETQRNKGNFPGRFSGRQFSNSRSEMNVSTLELGDSALYLCASSSARSEAKNIQYFGAGTRLSVL.

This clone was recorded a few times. As DNA, the CDR3 is TGTGCCAGCAGTTACTCTGGGGCGCTTAGCAATCAGCCCCAGCATTTT. It codes for CASSYSGALSNQPQHF. The chain has TRBV6-2 or TRBV6-3 and TRBJ1-5, with D tentatively TRBD1 (5 bases). V dropped 0 bases and J dropped 0 bases, with 9 bases sitting between them. CDR1 is MNHEY, CDR2 SVGEGT, per germline. The CDR3 length is 16 residues.

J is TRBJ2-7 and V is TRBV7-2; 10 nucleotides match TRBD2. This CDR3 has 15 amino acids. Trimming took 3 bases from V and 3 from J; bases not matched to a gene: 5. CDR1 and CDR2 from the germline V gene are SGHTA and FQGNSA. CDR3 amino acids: CASSLSSGRSYEQYF. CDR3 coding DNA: TGTGCCAGCAGCTTGTCTAGCGGGAGAAGCTACGAGCAGTACTTC.

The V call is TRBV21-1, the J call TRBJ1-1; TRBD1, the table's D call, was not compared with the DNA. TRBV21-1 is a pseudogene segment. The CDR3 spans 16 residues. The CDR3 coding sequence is TGTGCCAGCAGCAAAGCGCTTTCCAGGGTTAACACTGAAGCTTTCTTT. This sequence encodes CASSKALSRVNTEAFF.

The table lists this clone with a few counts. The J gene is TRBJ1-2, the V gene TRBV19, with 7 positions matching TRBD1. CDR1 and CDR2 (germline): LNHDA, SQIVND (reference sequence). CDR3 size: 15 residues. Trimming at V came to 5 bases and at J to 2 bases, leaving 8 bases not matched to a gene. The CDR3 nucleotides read TGTGCCAGTAGTCCTTCAAGGGACAGCAACTATGGCTACACCTTC. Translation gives CASSPSRDSNYGYTF.

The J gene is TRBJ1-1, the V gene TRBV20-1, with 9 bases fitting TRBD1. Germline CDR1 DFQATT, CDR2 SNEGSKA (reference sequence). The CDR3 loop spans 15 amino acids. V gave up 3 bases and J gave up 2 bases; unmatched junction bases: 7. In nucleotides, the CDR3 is TGCAGTGCTAGTCCTACAGGGGGCCTTAACACTGAAGCTTTCTTT. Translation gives CSASPTGGLNTEAFF.

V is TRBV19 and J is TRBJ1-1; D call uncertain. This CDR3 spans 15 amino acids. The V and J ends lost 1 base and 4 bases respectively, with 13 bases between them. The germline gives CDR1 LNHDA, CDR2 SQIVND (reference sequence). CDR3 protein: CASSIGPGRGTEAFF. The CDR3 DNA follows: TGTGCCAGTAGTATAGGCCCAGGTCGGGGCACTGAAGCTTTCTTT. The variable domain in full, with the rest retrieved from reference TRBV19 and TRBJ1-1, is DGGITQSPKYLFRKEGQNVTLSCEQNLNHDAMYWYRQDPGQGLRLIYYSQIVNDFQKGDIAEGYSVSREKKESFPLTVTSAQKNPTAFYLCASSIGPGRGTEAFFGQGTRLTVV.

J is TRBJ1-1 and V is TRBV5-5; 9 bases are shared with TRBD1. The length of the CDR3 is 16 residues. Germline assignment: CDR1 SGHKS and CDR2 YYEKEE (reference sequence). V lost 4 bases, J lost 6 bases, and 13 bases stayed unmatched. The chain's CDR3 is CASSPGGDRAYAEAFF. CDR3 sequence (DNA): TGTGCCAGCAGCCCCGGTGGGGACAGGGCTTACGCTGAAGCTTTCTTT. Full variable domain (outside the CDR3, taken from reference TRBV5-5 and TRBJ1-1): DAGVTQSPTHLIKTRGQQVTLRCSPISGHKSVSWYQQVLGQGPQFIFQYYEKEERGRGNFPDRFSARQFPNYSSELNVNALLLGDSALYLCASSPGGDRAYAEAFFGQGTRLTVV.

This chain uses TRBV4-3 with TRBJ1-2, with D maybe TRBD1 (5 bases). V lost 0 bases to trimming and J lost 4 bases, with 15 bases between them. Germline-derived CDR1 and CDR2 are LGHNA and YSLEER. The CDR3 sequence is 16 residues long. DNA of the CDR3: TGCGCCAGCAGCCAAGATCGTTCCCAGGGCTCCTATGGCTACACCTTC. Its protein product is CASSQDRSQGSYGYTF.

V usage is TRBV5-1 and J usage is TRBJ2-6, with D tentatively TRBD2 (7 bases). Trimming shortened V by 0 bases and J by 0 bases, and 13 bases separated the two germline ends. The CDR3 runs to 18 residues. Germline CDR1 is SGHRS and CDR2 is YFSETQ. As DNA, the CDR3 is TGCGCCAGCAGCTTGGGGGGGGGCCCGAGCTCTGGGGCCAACGTCCTGACTTTC. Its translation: CASSLGGGPSSGANVLTF.

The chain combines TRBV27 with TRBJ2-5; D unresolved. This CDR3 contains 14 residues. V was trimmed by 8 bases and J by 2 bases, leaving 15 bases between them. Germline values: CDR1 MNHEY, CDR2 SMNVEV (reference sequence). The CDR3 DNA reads TGTGCCAGCGGAAACCGAGCGAAGCAAGAGACCCAGTACTTC. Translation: CASGNRAKQETQYF.

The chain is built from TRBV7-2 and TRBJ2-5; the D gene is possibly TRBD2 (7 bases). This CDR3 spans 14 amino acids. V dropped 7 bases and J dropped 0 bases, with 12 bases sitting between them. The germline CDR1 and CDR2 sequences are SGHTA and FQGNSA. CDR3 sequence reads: CASKQGLNQETQYF. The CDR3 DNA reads TGTGCCAGCAAACAGGGACTAAACCAAGAGACCCAGTACTTC.

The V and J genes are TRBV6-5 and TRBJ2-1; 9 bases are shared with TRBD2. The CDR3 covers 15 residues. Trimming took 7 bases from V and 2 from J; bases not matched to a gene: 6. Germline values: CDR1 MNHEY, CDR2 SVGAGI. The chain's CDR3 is CASNPGLATYNEQFF. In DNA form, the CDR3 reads TGTGCCAGCAATCCTGGACTAGCGACCTACAATGAGCAGTTCTTC.

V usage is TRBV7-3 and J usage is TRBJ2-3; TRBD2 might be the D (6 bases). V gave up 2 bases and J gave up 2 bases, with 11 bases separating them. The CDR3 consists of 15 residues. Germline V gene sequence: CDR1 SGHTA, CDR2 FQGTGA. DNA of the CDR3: TGTGCCAGCAGCTTATTGGGGGGATCCACAGATACGCAGTATTTT. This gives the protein CASSLLGGSTDTQYF.

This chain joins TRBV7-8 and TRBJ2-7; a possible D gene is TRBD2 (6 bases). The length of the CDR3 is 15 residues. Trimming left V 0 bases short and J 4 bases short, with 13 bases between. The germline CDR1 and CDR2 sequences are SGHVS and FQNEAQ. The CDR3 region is CASSLAEGPQYEQYF. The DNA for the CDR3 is TGTGCCAGCAGCTTAGCGGAGGGACCTCAATACGAGCAGTACTTC.

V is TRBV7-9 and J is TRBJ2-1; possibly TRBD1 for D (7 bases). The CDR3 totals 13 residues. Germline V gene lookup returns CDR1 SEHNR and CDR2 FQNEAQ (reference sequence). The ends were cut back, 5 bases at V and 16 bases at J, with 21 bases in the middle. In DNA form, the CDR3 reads TGTGCCAGCAGCCCCTCAGGGGGGAGAGAGACCTTCTTC. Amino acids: CASSPSGGRETFF.